At least ten counts were recorded for the clone carrying this TCR beta chain. Its specificity is not known. MiXCR was run by TCRdb on the reads, yielding one entry per CDR3 protein. This table has some 220,000 distinct CDR3 sequences, 9% to 15% appearing once. CDR3 length equals 13 residues. V trimming: 7 bases; J trimming: 10 bases; junction bases outside the gene matches: 6. Germline V lookup: CDR1 MNHNS, CDR2 SASEGT. This record comes from a study of T cell repertoires in cytomegalovirus infection. As for the study in general: Both CMV infection and a matching HLA type were indicated by public TCR beta signatures. Study-wide findings and caveats: HLA-C-restricted CMV-specific TCR beta clonotypes prevailed in the ex vivo response. Cumulated frequencies of public TCR beta families served to identify carriers of CMV plus the relevant HLA.

This receptor was identified in a human donor in good health (CMV status not recorded). Some clones in this sample may be carry-over from other donors' samples. The J gene is TRBJ2-1, the V gene TRBV6-1; 11 bases agree with TRBD2. What was sequenced was PBMCs. CDR3 in amino acids: CASIQGTSGEQFF. CDR3 DNA sequence: TGTGCCAGCATTCAAGGGACTAGCGGCGAGCAGTTCTTC.